What follows is one T cell receptor beta chain and its context. What it binds is not known. The CDR3 extends over 14 amino acids. Trimming removed 6 bases at V and 1 base at J, with 12 bases between. Germline CDR1 MDHEN, CDR2 SYDVKM. The sample comes from a study of blood T cells in healthy people across ages. For the second PCR, which ran for roughly 6 to 11 cycles, a sample-barcoded 5' primer and a J-beta primer mix were used. Each cDNA molecule received a tag from a template-switch adaptor that had 12 random nucleotides. TCRdb analysed the 5' RACE reads with MiXCR anew, one entry per CDR3 protein. Here the sample spans about 1.1 million distinct CDR3 sequences, more than 30% being singletons. Study-wide findings and caveats: It was found that TCR beta diversity correlated strongly with the percentage of naive T cells.

This clonotype was sampled from a man aged 18 to 30 in good health. The chain combines TRBV28 with TRBJ1-1, with D possibly being TRBD1 (5 bases). The specimen was blood. The CDR3 nucleotides are TGTGCCAGCAGGTTACCCGACAGGAACACTGAAGCTTTCTTT. Encoded protein: CASRLPDRNTEAFF.